A selection of T cell receptor beta chains follows, all from one sample in a study of blood T cell repertoires in COVID-19. Measured with immunoSEQ multiplex PCR; TCRdb has only the in-frame clones, and not every one. Here the sample spans approximately 300,000 clones, around 90% being singletons. Sequenced input: PBMCs or T cells enriched from blood (not recorded which). These receptors all stem from a woman aged 18 to 35 with acute COVID-19. Both conserved end residues are part of each CDR3. Fields, in order: J gene, V gene, clone size, D gene, CDR3 protein, CDR3 DNA. The D gene is left open where the match is weak. Clone size is given for some rows only: seen once, a few or many times, or a class if the clone is expanded.

TRBJ2-3,TRBV10-3,NA,NA,CAISERRQLTDTQYF,TGTGCCATCAGTGAAAGGCGGCAGCTCACAGATACGCAGTATTTT
TRBJ1-1,TRBV28,NA,NA,CASSFRGKAFF,TGTGCCAGCAGTTTCCGAGGTAAAGCTTTCTTT
TRBJ1-2,TRBV28,NA,NA,CASSSGRLNYGYTF,TGTGCCAGCAGCTCAGGGCGACTTAACTATGGCTACACCTTC
TRBJ2-7,TRBV7-2,NA,NA,CASSEPGLYEQYF,TGTGCCAGCAGCGAACCGGGACTTTACGAGCAGTACTTC
TRBJ2-4,TRBV6-5,once,NA,CASSYSGLTLGNIQYF,TGTGCCAGCAGTTACTCGGGACTGACCCTAGGGAACATTCAGTACTTC
TRBJ2-1,TRBV28,NA,TRBD2,CASSIRGREGGNEQFF,TGTGCCAGCAGCATAAGGGGGCGGGAGGGCGGCAATGAGCAGTTCTTC
TRBJ1-2,TRBV2,NA,TRBD1,CASSSGTGADYGYTF,TGTGCCAGCAGTAGCGGTACAGGGGCAGATTATGGCTACACCTTC
TRBJ1-6,TRBV28,NA,NA,CASSYRTNNSPLHF,TGTGCCAGCAGTTACAGGACTAATAATTCACCCCTCCACTTT
TRBJ1-1,TRBV28,NA,NA,CASSPPNTEAFF,TGTGCCAGCAGTCCTCCCAACACTGAAGCTTTCTTT
TRBJ1-6,TRBV28,NA,TRBD1,CASSSNPRTGWDSPLHF,TGTGCCAGCAGTTCAAATCCTCGGACAGGGTGGGATTCACCCCTCCACTTT
TRBJ2-3,TRBV11-1,NA,NA,CASSHSGTDTQYF,TGTGCCAGCAGCCATTCCGGGACAGATACGCAGTATTTT